This T cell receptor beta chain emerged from a study of T cells in Graves' hyperthyroidism and ophthalmopathy. Turning to the study itself: The blood sample was taken at first diagnosis, before treatment began.

There are 13 residues in the CDR3. Germline V gene lookup returns CDR1 MNHEY and CDR2 SVGAGI. TCR beta CDR3 regions were amplified from RNA. An initial round of RT-PCR targeting the TCR CDR3 relied on the HTBI primer set. MiXCR was run by TCRdb on the multiplex PCR reads, yielding one entry per CDR3 protein. The sample holds some 620,000 distinct CDR3 sequences, 15% to 20% seen once. Worth noting for this clonotype: This may arise from a read error, as a much more abundant clone is one base away.

V gene TRBV6-5 combines with J gene TRBJ1-2; D is possibly TRBD1 (5 bases). The sample was blood. This TCR came from a woman aged 30 to 39 with Graves' hyperthyroidism. The chain's CDR3 is CASSYGGTDGYAF. The CDR3 nucleotides are TGTGCCAGCAGTTACGGGGGGACTGACGGCTACGCCTTC.